This TCR beta chain was found in a study of technical replicates of blood from a few donors (dated by TCRdb to about 2017). As concerns this clone: The antigen it binds to is not known. One junction end disagrees with the germline gene, perhaps due to a read error.

The library was built by means of the immunoSEQ multiplex PCR assay. Entries here come from immuneACCESS through TCRdb and include only in-frame sequences with V and J called. Some clones fail to appear in such tables; in the studies checked, an unresolved V gene covers under half of the shortfall, and the cause of the remainder is unknown. The sample has 65,000 to 95,000 clones on record, 95% to 97% of them singletons. Jointly, the top ten make up around 0.2% of the sample. The germline V gene encodes CDR1 SEHNR and CDR2 FQNEAQ (reference sequence). Including cysteine and phenylalanine, the CDR3 has 13 amino acids. The only DNA kept is the CDR3, 39 bases in frame from the first base.

The V and J segments used are TRBV7-9 and TRBJ1-2, and the D gene may be TRBD1, 5 bases matching. Sequencing was carried out using T cells isolated from PBMCs. The TCR comes from a human donor in good health. The CDR3 has the sequence CASSLSLGEDLDF. The bases read TGTGCCAGCAGCTTATCCCTGGGGGAGGATTTAGACTTC.